The T cell receptor (beta chain) under discussion was sequenced for a study of early T cells in non-severe SARS-CoV-2 infection. The wider study: Bulk RNA from unsorted whole blood was sequenced; chains were unpaired.

Study conclusions and caveats: VDJdb matching skewed toward anti-spike CD8 responses, missing private and CD4 specificities.

This CDR3 has 13 residues. Losses at the gene ends were 5 bases for V and 6 bases for J; bases not matched to a gene: 6. The germline CDR1 and CDR2 sequences are SGHNT and YENEEA. Attachment of unique molecular identifiers was made to individual cDNA molecules. A single record per CDR3 protein comes from TCRdb applying MiXCR to the 5' RACE reads. The sample consists of roughly 64,000 distinct CDR3 sequences, around 13% of them appearing once. With regard to this clonotype: Its antigen is unknown.

The chain couples TRBV11-3 to TRBJ2-7; 8 nucleotides match TRBD2. Source material: whole blood. This sequence originates from an adult who was a healthcare worker with PCR-confirmed SARS-CoV-2 infection or an uninfected control (not recorded which). The CDR3, as DNA: TGTGCCAGCAGCCTCGACGGGAGGGCCGAGCAGTACTTC. Translating gives CASSLDGRAEQYF.